This passage covers 24 T cell receptor beta chains from one sample sequenced in a study of T cell responses to AZD1222 COVID-19 vaccine (dated by TCRdb to the early 2020s). This specimen's time point label, per the study, means: about 28 days (+/-7) after the second vaccine dose. The library relied on the immunoSEQ multiplex PCR assay. Sourced from immuneACCESS, this table was stored by TCRdb with only in-frame sequences that have V and J called. A share of the clones is absent; for the studies checked, an unresolved V gene accounts for under half, and the remainder has no known explanation. The sample table holds about 14,000 clones, of which approximately 80% were seen once. About 40% of the sample rests with the top ten. Sequences were derived from peripheral blood, sampled 28 days after the second AZD1222 dose. The receptors stem from an adult who received the AZD1222 COVID-19 vaccine.

This chain uses TRBV19 with TRBJ1-6; D may be TRBD1 (6 bases). This CDR3 has 16 amino acids. Germline CDR1 reads LNHDA; CDR2 reads SQIVND (reference sequence). Between the trimmed V and J ends, which lost 8 bases and 3 bases, there was a span of 17 bases. As DNA, the CDR3 is TGTGCCAGTCAGCCCACCCCGGGACACTATAATTCACCCCTCCACTTT. This translates into CASQPTPGHYNSPLHF.

The V call is TRBV4-2, the J call TRBJ2-1, with 7 bases aligning to TRBD1. The germline gives CDR1 LGHNA, CDR2 YNFKEQ. This CDR3 has 15 residues. V shed 1 base and J 12 bases; nucleotides not matched to a gene: 12. The CDR3 loop reads CASSQGSLTGQLQFF. CDR3 in DNA: TGTGCCAGCAGCCAAGGATCATTGACAGGGCAGCTGCAGTTCTTC.

This sequence joins TRBV27 and TRBJ2-1; D is perhaps TRBD1 or TRBD2 (5 bases each). Trimming cost V 3 bases and J 8 bases, with 20 bases left between them. From germline, CDR1 is MNHEY and CDR2 SMNVEV (reference sequence). The CDR3 totals 16 residues. The CDR3 DNA reads TGTGCCAGCAGTTTCGAGTGGGACCCCCTTACGGATGAGCAGTTCTTC. Translation gives CASSFEWDPLTDEQFF.

The rearrangement links TRBV19 to TRBJ1-2; D may be TRBD1 (6 bases). Trimming pared 7 bases from V and 3 bases from J, leaving 18 bases between. The germline V gene encodes CDR1 LNHDA and CDR2 SQIVND (reference sequence). There are 15 residues in the CDR3. The CDR3 DNA reads as TGTGCCAGTACTTCCCCGCGGGGGGCTGACTATGGCTACACCTTC. It yields the protein CASTSPRGADYGYTF.

The chain links TRBV5-1 to TRBJ2-5; 7 bases agree with TRBD1. V lost 0 bases and J lost 2; bases outside the gene matches: 1. CDR1 and CDR2 from the germline V gene are SGHRS and YFSETQ. The CDR3 runs to 14 residues. The CDR3 loop reads CASSLGQGQETQYF. The CDR3 nucleotides are TGCGCCAGCAGCTTGGGACAGGGTCAAGAGACCCAGTACTTC.

J is TRBJ1-3 and V is TRBV7-6, with unresolved D. This CDR3 is built from 15 residues. Germline assignment: CDR1 SGHVS and CDR2 FNYEAQ. Trimming cost V 5 bases and J 4 bases, with 15 bases left between them. Written as DNA, the CDR3 is TGTGCCAGCAGCCCACGGGCAGTTTTGGGAAACACCATATATTTT. Its protein product is CASSPRAVLGNTIYF.

This chain links TRBV19 with TRBJ2-7; D is possibly TRBD1 (5 bases). Trimming cost V 3 bases and J 2 bases, with 11 bases left between them. The V gene's germline CDR1 is LNHDA and CDR2 SQIVND (reference sequence). The CDR3 spans 14 residues. CDR3 in amino acids: CASSIRQGAYEQYF. The CDR3 DNA reads TGTGCCAGTAGTATTAGGCAGGGCGCCTACGAGCAGTACTTC.

V gene TRBV12-3 or TRBV12-4 combines with J gene TRBJ1-1; TRBD1 matches 7 bases. The V and J ends lost 6 bases and 4 bases, in that order; junction bases with no gene match: 5. The CDR3 consists of 13 residues. CDR3 loop: CASRRQGSTEAFF. The CDR3, as DNA: TGTGCCAGCAGGAGACAGGGATCCACTGAAGCTTTCTTT.

The chain has TRBV5-1 and TRBJ2-7; D remains ambiguous. The CDR3 contains 14 residues. Germline V gives CDR1 SGHRS, CDR2 YFSETQ. Trimming took off 0 bases at V and 3 bases at J, with 10 bases between the two ends. The CDR3 DNA is TGCGCCAGCAGCTTGGTTGAAGGTGGCTACGAGCAGTACTTC. Protein product: CASSLVEGGYEQYF.

This clone has just a few counts. The V call is TRBV9, the J call TRBJ2-2; 8 bases are shared with TRBD1. The germline V gene has CDR1 SGDLS and CDR2 YYNGEE. The trim removed 3 bases at V and 1 base at J, leaving 5 bases unmatched. The CDR3 spans 16 residues. The CDR3 DNA sequence: TGTGCCAGCAGCGCGGGACAGGACGGGAACACCGGGGAGCTGTTTTTT. Translation gives CASSAGQDGNTGELFF.

The J gene is TRBJ2-1, the V gene TRBV9, with D possibly being TRBD1 (5 bases). The CDR3 covers 15 residues. With 0 bases removed from V and 6 bases from J, the gap between germline ends came to 13 bases. Germline V CDR1 and CDR2: SGDLS, YYNGEE. CDR3 nucleotides: TGTGCCAGCAGCGTAGGCAGGGTAGGGCCCAATGAGCAGTTCTTC. This gives the protein CASSVGRVGPNEQFF.

This clone appeared once. This rearrangement joins TRBV27 to TRBJ1-4; D unclear. The germline gives CDR1 MNHEY, CDR2 SMNVEV (reference sequence). Trimming left V 6 bases short and J 4 bases short, with 18 bases between. The CDR3 runs 16 residues. In nucleotides, the CDR3 is TGTGCCAGCAGACCCAGGCTCCAGGCCCTTAATGAAAAACTGTTTTTT. Its translation: CASRPRLQALNEKLFF.

This chain connects TRBV27 to TRBJ1-1; no clear D gene. This CDR3 region has 13 residues. V dropped 3 bases and J dropped 5 bases, with 10 bases sitting between them. Germline values: CDR1 MNHEY, CDR2 SMNVEV (reference sequence). The CDR3 protein is CASSFRELTEAFF. In nucleotides, the CDR3 is TGTGCCAGCAGTTTTAGGGAGTTAACTGAAGCTTTCTTT.

This chain joins TRBV24-1 and TRBJ2-3, with D perhaps given as TRBD1 or TRBD2 (6 bases each). Trimming took 9 bases from V and 5 from J, leaving 11 bases between them. Germline V gives CDR1 KGHDR, CDR2 SFDVKD. The CDR3 covers 12 residues. The CDR3 sequence: CATSEGGDTQYF. CDR3 nucleotides: TGTGCCACCTCCGAGGGGGGAGATACGCAGTATTTT.

The chain combines TRBV9 with TRBJ2-5; 12 bases match TRBD2. The germline V gene encodes CDR1 SGDLS and CDR2 YYNGEE. V shed 0 bases and J 7 bases; nucleotides not matched to a gene: 4. The CDR3 is 15 amino acids. CDR3 residues: CASSVALAGGGTQYF. CDR3 nucleotide sequence: TGTGCCAGCAGCGTAGCACTAGCGGGGGGAGGGACCCAGTACTTC.

This sequence joins TRBV28 and TRBJ2-3; TRBD1 agrees at 8 bases. Per germline, CDR1 MDHEN and CDR2 SYDVKM. Trimming cost V 5 bases and J 4 bases; bases outside gene matches: 8. The CDR3 totals 15 residues. CDR3 in DNA: TGTGCCAGCAGTCTGTCAGGGGGCAATTCAGATACGCAGTATTTT. Translated, it gives CASSLSGGNSDTQYF.

The chain links TRBV9 to TRBJ1-6; 8 nucleotides line up with TRBD1. CDR3 size: 15 residues. The germline V gene has CDR1 SGDLS and CDR2 YYNGEE. Trimming took 2 bases from V and 7 from J; bases not matched to a gene: 5. The CDR3 coding sequence is TGTGCCAGCAGCGTCGAGGACAGGGAAAATTCACCCCTCCACTTT. This translates into CASSVEDRENSPLHF.

The genes are TRBV2 and TRBJ2-1, with D possibly being TRBD2 (6 bases). V shed 4 bases and J shed 3 bases, with 13 bases lying between them. Germline CDR1 reads SNHLY; CDR2 reads FYNNEI. CDR3 length: 15 residues. The CDR3 region is CASSGESGRYNEQFF. In nucleotides, the CDR3 is TGTGCCAGCAGTGGGGAAAGCGGGCGCTACAATGAGCAGTTCTTC.

The chain employs TRBV27 and TRBJ2-2; 9 bases match TRBD1. Per germline, CDR1 MNHEY and CDR2 SMNVEV (reference sequence). V gave up 1 base and J gave up 0 bases; unmatched junction bases: 3. CDR3 length: 17 amino acids. In DNA, the CDR3 is TGTGCCAGCAGTTTATACACAGGGGGCCCGAACACCGGGGAGCTGTTTTTT. This gives the protein CASSLYTGGPNTGELFF.

V gene TRBV27 combines with J gene TRBJ1-1; D is uncertain. The V gene's germline CDR1 is MNHEY and CDR2 SMNVEV (reference sequence). The V and J ends lost 3 bases and 4 bases respectively, with 9 bases between them. The CDR3 contains 13 residues. The CDR3 sequence is CASSFKGGTEAFF. CDR3 DNA sequence: TGTGCCAGCAGTTTTAAGGGAGGCACTGAAGCTTTCTTT.

The V call is TRBV4-2, the J call TRBJ1-3, with D hard to call. V dropped 0 bases and J dropped 2 bases, with 11 bases sitting between them. The germline V gene has CDR1 LGHNA and CDR2 YNFKEQ. The CDR3 contains 16 residues. The CDR3 DNA is TGTGCCAGCAGCCAAGAAGTAGGGCAGACTGGAAACACCATATATTTT. Protein: CASSQEVGQTGNTIYF.

This chain's CDR3 is CASSTPLGRAVAFF. The CDR3, as DNA: TGTGCCAGTAGTACTCCCCTTGGGAGGGCGGTGGCTTTCTTT. The genes are TRBV19 and TRBJ1-1; the D is unclear. The V end was cut by 4 bases, the J end by 11 bases, with 20 bases between. Germline V gene data show CDR1 as LNHDA and CDR2 as SQIVND (reference sequence). The CDR3 is 14 amino acids.

The rearrangement joins TRBV2 to TRBJ1-2, with 9 bases aligning to TRBD1. With V trimmed by 6 bases and J by 5 bases, 4 bases remained unmatched. This CDR3 is 13 amino acids long. Looked up from germline, CDR1 is SNHLY and CDR2 is FYNNEI. CDR3 in DNA: TGTGCCAGCAGGGACAGGGGTTCGTATGGCTACACCTTC. It specifies CASRDRGSYGYTF.

The DNA for the CDR3 is TGTGCCAGCAGCGGCGGAGCGGGGTGGGCAATTGAGCAGTTCTTC. Protein: CASSGGAGWAIEQFF. The chain combines TRBV2 with TRBJ2-1, with 7 bases lining up with TRBD2. CDR3 length: 15 amino acids. Per germline, CDR1 SNHLY and CDR2 FYNNEI. V was clipped by 6 bases and J by 9 bases; unmatched bases: 14.